This record looks at one T cell receptor (beta chain) sequence and its context. Its specificity is not known. This record comes from a study of T cell responses to AZD1222 COVID-19 vaccine. Germline V CDR1 and CDR2: LNHDA, SQIVND (reference sequence). Trimming pared 5 bases from V and 8 bases from J, leaving 18 bases between. The CDR3 extends over 14 amino acids. The study's findings and limits: The study found Spike-specific TCR breadth and depth rose after two AZD1222 doses.

TCRdb's table, derived via immunoSEQ multiplex PCR, lists solely in-frame clones and lacks some. The table lists 80,000 to 130,000 clones, just under 90% of them singletons. This TCR was recovered from an adult in good health. V gene TRBV19 combines with J gene TRBJ1-1; a possible D gene is TRBD1 (6 bases). Here the sequenced sample was peripheral blood, taken on day 0 of AZD1222 vaccination. CDR3 bases: TGTGCCAGTAGTCCCCCGGGGGGGCCGGCCGAAGCTTTCTTT. The encoded protein is CASSPPGGPAEAFF.